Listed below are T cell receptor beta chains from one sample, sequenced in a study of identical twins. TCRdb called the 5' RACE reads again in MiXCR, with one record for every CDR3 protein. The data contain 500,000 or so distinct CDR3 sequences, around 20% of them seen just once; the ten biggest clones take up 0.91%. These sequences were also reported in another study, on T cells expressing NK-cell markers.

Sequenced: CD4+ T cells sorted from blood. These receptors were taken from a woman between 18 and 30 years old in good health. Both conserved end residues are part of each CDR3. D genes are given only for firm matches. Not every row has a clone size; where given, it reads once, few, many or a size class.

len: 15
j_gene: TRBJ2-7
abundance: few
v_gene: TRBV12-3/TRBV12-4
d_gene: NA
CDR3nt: TGTGCCAGCAGTTTAGAGGCAGGATCCTCCTACGAGCAGTACTTC
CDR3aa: CASSLEAGSSYEQYF

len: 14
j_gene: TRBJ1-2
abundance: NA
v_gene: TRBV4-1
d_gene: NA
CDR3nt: TGCGCCAGCAGCCAAGATCATACAGGTCTGGGCTACACCTTC
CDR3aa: CASSQDHTGLGYTF

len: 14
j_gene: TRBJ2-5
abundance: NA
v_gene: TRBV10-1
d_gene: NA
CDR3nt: TGCGCCAGCAGTGAGGCAGGGGCCCAAGAGACCCAGTACTTC
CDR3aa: CASSEAGAQETQYF

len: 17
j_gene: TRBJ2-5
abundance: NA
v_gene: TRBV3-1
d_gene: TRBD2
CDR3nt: TGTGCCAGCAGCCATCCCGGACTAGCGGGACCGGGGGAGACCCAGTACTTC
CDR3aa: CASSHPGLAGPGETQYF

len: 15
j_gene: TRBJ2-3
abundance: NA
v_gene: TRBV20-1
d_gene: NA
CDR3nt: TGCAGTGCCAGGGACACAAGGTGGGGGGTCGATACGCAGTATTTT
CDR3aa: CSARDTRWGVDTQYF

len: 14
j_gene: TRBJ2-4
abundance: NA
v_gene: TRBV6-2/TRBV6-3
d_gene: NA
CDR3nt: TGTGCCAGCAGTTTAACAAGGGGCCGCGGCATTCAGTACTTC
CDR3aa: CASSLTRGRGIQYF

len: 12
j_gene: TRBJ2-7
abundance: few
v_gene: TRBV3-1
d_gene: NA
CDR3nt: TGTGCCAGCAGCCAGCTGACTAGAGAGCAGTACTTC
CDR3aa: CASSQLTREQYF

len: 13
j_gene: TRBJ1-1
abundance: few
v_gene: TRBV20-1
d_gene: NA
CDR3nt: TGCAGTGCCCCCCGTGGGAAGAACACTGAAGCTTTCTTT
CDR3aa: CSAPRGKNTEAFF

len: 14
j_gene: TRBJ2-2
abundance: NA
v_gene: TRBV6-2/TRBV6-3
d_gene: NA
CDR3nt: TGTGCCAGCAGTTCAGGACGGACAACCGGGGAGCTGTTTTTT
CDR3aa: CASSSGRTTGELFF

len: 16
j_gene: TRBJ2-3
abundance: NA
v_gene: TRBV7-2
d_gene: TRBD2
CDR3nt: TGTGCCAGCAGCTTGGTGCGGGGGGGCGGCACAGATACGCAGTATTTT
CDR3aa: CASSLVRGGGTDTQYF

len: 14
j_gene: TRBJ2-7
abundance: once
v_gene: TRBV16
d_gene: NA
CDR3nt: TGTGCCAGCAGCCAATTAAACAGGGAACGCTCGCAGTACTTC
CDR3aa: CASSQLNRERSQYF

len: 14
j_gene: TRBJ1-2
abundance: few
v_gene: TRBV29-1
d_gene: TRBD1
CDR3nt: TGCAGCGTTGAGGCCGTAACAGGGGACTATGGCTACACCTTC
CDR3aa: CSVEAVTGDYGYTF

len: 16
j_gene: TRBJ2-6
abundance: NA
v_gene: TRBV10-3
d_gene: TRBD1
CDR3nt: TGTGCCATCACGGGGACAGGCCTTCGGGGGGCCAACGTCCTGACTTTC
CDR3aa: CAITGTGLRGANVLTF

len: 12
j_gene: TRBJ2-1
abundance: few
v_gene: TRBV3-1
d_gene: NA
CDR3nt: TGTGCCAGCAGGAGACTAAATAGTGAGCAGTTCTTC
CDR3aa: CASRRLNSEQFF

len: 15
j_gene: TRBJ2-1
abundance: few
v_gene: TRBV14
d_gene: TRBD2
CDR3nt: TGTGCCAGCAGCCAGATAGCGGGATACTACAATGAGCAGTTCTTC
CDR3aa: CASSQIAGYYNEQFF

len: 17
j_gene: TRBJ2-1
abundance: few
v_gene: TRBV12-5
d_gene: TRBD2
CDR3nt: TGTGCTAGTGGTTTGGTATCGCGGGGGGCCCCCTACAATGAGCAGTTCTTC
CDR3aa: CASGLVSRGAPYNEQFF

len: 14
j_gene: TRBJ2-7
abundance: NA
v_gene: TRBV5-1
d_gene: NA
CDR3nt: TGCGCCAGCAGCCCCGGGGACGGATTCTACGAGCAGTACTTC
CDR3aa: CASSPGDGFYEQYF

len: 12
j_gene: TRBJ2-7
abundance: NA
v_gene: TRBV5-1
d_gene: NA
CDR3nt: TGCGCCAGTCACAGAGAGGGGTACGAGCAGTACTTC
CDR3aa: CASHREGYEQYF

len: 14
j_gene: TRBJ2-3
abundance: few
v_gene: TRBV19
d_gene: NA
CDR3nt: TGTGCCAGTAGACTTACCCTTTACACAGATACGCAGTATTTT
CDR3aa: CASRLTLYTDTQYF

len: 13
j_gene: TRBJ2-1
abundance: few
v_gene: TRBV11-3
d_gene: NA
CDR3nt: TGTGCCAGCAGCGCGACTAGTTTGGTTGAGCAGTTCTTC
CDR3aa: CASSATSLVEQFF

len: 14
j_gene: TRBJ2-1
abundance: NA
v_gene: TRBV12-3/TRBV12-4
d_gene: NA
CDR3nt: TGTGCCAGCAGTTTAGCGCGGTCTGCGCAAGGGCAGTTCTTC
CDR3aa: CASSLARSAQGQFF

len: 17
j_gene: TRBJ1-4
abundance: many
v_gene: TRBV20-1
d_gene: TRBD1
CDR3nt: TGCAGTGCTAAACGGGACAGGGGTTCTGCAACTAATGAAAAACTGTTTTTT
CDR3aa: CSAKRDRGSATNEKLFF

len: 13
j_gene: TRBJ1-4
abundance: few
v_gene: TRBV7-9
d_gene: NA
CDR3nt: TGTGCCAGCAGCGCCGACAGCAATGAAAAACTGTTTTTT
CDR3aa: CASSADSNEKLFF

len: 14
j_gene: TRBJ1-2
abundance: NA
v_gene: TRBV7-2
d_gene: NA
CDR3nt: TGTGCCAGCAGCTTAGCGTCGATACAGGGCGGCTACACCTTC
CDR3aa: CASSLASIQGGYTF

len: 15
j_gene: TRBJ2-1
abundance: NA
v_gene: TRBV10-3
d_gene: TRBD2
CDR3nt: TGTGCCATCAGCCTGGGGCTAGCGGGACACAATGAGCAGTTCTTC
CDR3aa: CAISLGLAGHNEQFF

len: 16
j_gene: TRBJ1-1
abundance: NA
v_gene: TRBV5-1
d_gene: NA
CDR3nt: TGCGCCAGCAGGGGCAGGGGCGGATCGAGTAGGACTGAAGCTTTCTTT
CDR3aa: CASRGRGGSSRTEAFF

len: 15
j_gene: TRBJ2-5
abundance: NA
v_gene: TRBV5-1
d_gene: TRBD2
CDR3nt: TGCGCCAGCAGCCTTTCCGGGACTAGCGCGGAGACCCAGTACTTC
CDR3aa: CASSLSGTSAETQYF

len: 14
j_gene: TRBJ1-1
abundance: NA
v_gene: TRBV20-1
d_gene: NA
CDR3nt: TGCAGTGCTAGAAGGCCCAGACCGAACACTGAAGCTTTCTTT
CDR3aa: CSARRPRPNTEAFF

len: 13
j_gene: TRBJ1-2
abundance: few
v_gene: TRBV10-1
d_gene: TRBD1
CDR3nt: TGCGCCAGCAGTATGGACAGGGGAGATGGCTACACCTTC
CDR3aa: CASSMDRGDGYTF

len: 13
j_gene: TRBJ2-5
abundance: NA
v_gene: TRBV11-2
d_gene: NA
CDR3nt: TGTGCCAGCAGCTTAGATTCGCGTTCAACCCAGTACTTC
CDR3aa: CASSLDSRSTQYF